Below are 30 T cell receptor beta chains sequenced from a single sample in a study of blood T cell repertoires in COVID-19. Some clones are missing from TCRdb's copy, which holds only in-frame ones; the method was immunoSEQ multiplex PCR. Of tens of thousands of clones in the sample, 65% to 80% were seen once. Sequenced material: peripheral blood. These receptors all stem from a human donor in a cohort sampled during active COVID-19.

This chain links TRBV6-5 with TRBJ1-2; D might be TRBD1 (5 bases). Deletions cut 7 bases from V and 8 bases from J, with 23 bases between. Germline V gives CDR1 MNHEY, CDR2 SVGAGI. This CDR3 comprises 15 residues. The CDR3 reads CASTQFKSGDRGYTF. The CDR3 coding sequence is TGTGCCAGCACCCAGTTTAAGTCGGGGGATAGGGGCTACACCTTC.

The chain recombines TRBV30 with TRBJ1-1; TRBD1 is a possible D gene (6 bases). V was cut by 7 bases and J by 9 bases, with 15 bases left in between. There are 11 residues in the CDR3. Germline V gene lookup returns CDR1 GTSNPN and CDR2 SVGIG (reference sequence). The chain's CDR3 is CASNRGGQAFF. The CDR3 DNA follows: TGTGCCTCCAACCGCGGGGGCCAAGCTTTCTTT. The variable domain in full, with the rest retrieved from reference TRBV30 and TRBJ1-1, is SQTIHQWPATLVQPVGSPLSLECTVEGTSNPNLYWYRQAAGRGLQLLFYSVGIGQISSEVPQNLSASRPQDRQFILSSKKLLLSDSGFYLCASNRGGQAFFGQGTRLTVV.

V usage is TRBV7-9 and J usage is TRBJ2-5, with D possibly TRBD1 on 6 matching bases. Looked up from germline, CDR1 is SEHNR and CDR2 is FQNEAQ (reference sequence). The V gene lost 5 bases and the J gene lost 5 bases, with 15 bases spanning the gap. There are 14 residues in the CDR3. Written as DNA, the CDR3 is TGTGCCAGCAGCCGGGCAGGGGTTAAGGAGACCCAGTACTTC. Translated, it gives CASSRAGVKETQYF.

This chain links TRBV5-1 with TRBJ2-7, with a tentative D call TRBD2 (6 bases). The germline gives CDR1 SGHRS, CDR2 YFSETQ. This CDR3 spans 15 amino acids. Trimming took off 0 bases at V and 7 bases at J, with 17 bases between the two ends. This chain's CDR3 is CASSLALGSRGEQYF. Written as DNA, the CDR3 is TGCGCCAGCAGCTTGGCTCTCGGGAGTCGAGGAGAGCAGTACTTC.

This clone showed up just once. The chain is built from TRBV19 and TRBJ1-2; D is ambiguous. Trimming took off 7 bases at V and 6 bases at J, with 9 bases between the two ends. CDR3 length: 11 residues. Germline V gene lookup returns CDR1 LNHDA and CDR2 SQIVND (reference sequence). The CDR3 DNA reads TGTGCCAGTACGGGTTCCCATGGCTACACCTTC. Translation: CASTGSHGYTF.

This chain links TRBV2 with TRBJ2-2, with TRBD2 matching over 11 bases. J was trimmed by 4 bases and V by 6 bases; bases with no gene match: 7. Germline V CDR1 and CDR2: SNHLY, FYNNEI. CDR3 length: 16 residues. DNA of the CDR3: TGTGCCAGCAGGGCTCCGGGACTAGCGGCCACCGGGGAGCTGTTTTTT. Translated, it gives CASRAPGLAATGELFF.

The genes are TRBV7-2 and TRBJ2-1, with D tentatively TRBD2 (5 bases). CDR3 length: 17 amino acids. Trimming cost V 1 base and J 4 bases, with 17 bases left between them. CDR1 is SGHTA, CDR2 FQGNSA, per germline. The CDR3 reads CASSLGRAAGGYNEQFF. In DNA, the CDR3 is TGTGCCAGCAGCTTAGGCAGAGCGGCAGGAGGATACAATGAGCAGTTCTTC.

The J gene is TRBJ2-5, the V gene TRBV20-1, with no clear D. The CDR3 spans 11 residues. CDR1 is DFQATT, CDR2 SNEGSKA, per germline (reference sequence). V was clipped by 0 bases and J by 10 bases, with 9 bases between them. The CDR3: CSARDLRNQYF. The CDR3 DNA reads TGCAGTGCTAGAGATCTGAGGAACCAGTACTTC.

The CDR3 protein is CASSLTGQALHF. For the CDR3, the DNA is TGTGCCAGCAGCTTGACAGGGCAAGCCCTCCACTTT. The rearrangement links TRBV7-3 to TRBJ1-6, with TRBD1 identical over 7 bases. The CDR3 spans 12 residues. Germline V gene sequence: CDR1 SGHTA, CDR2 FQGTGA. Losses at the gene ends were 3 bases for V and 14 bases for J; bases not matched to a gene: 4. Supplemented by reference TRBV7-3 and TRBJ1-6, the full variable domain reads GAGVSQTPSNKVTEKGKYVELRCDPISGHTALYWYRQSLGQGPEFLIYFQGTGAADDSGLPNDRFFAVRPEGSVSTLKIQRTERGDSAVYLCASSLTGQALHFGNGTRLTVT.

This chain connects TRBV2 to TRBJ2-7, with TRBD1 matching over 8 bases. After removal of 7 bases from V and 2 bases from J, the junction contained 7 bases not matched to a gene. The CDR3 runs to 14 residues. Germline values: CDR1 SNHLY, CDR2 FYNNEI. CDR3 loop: CASTPNRGAYEQYF. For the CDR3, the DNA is TGTGCCAGCACCCCAAACAGGGGGGCCTACGAGCAGTACTTC.

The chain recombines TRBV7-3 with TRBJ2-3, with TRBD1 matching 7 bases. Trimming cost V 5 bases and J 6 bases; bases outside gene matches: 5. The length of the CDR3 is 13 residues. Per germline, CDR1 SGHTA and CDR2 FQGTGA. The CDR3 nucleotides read TGTGCCAGCAGCCAAGCAGGGGGTGATACGCAGTATTTT. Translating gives CASSQAGGDTQYF.

The CDR3 nucleotides read TGTGCCAGCAGCCAAATAAACGGACTAGCGCAGTACAATGAGCAGTTCTTC. Amino acids: CASSQINGLAQYNEQFF. V gene TRBV14 combines with J gene TRBJ2-1; 9 bases are shared with TRBD2. The germline gives CDR1 SGHDN, CDR2 FVKESK. The CDR3 covers 17 residues. The V gene end was trimmed by 2 bases and the J gene end by 4 bases; junction bases not matched to a gene: 9.

As DNA, the CDR3 is TGTGCCAGCAGCTTAGATCTTGTGGGACAGGGGAACACCGGGGAGCTGTTTTTT. Translated, it gives CASSLDLVGQGNTGELFF. The chain links TRBV11-3 to TRBJ2-2, with 9 nucleotides matching TRBD1. V gave up 0 bases and J gave up 1 base; unmatched junction bases: 6. The CDR3 totals 18 residues. Germline CDR1 SGHNT, CDR2 YENEEA.

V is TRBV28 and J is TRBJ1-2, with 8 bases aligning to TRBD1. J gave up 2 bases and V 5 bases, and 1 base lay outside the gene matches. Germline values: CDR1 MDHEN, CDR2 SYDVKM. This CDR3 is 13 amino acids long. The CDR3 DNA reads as TGTGCCAGCAGTCCAGGGGGCAACTATGGCTACACCTTC. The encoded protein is CASSPGGNYGYTF.

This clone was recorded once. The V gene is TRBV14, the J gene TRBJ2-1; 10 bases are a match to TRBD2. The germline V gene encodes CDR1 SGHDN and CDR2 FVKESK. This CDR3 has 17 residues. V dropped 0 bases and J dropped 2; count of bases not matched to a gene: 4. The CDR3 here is CASSQDQREGPYNEQFF. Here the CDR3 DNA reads TGTGCCAGCAGCCAAGATCAGCGGGAGGGCCCCTACAATGAGCAGTTCTTC.

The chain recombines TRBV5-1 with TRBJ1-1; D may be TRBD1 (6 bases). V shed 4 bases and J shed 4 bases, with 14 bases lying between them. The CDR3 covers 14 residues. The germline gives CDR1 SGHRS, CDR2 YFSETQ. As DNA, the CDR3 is TGCGCCAGCAGCGTCAAACAGGGTACCACTGAAGCTTTCTTT. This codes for CASSVKQGTTEAFF. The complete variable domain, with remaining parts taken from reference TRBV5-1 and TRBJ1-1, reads KAGVTQTPRYLIKTRGQQVTLSCSPISGHRSVSWYQQTPGQGLQFLFEYFSETQRNKGNFPGRFSGRQFSNSRSEMNVSTLELGDSALYLCASSVKQGTTEAFFGQGTRLTVV.

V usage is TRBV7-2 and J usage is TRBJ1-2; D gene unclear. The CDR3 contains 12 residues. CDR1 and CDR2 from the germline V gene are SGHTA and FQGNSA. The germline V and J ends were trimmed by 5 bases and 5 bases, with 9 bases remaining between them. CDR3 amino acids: CASSGRGYGYTF. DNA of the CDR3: TGTGCCAGCAGCGGCCGGGGTTATGGCTACACCTTC.

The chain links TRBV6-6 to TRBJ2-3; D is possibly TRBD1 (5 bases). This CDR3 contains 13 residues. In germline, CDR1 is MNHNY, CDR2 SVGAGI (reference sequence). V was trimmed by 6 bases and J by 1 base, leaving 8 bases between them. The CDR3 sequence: CASRDSRTDTQYF. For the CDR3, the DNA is TGTGCCAGCAGAGACAGCCGCACAGATACGCAGTATTTT.

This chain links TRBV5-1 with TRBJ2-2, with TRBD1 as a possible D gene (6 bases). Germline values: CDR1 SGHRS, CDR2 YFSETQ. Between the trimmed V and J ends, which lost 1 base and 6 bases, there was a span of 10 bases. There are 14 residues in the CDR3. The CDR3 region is CASSLPRGSGELFF. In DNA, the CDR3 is TGCGCCAGCAGCTTGCCCAGGGGATCCGGGGAGCTGTTTTTT. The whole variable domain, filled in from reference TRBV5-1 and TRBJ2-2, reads KAGVTQTPRYLIKTRGQQVTLSCSPISGHRSVSWYQQTPGQGLQFLFEYFSETQRNKGNFPGRFSGRQFSNSRSEMNVSTLELGDSALYLCASSLPRGSGELFFGEGSRLTVL.

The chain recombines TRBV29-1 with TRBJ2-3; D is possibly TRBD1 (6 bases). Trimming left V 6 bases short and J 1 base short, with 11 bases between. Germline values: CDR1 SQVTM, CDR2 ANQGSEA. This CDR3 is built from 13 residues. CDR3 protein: CSVTTGGTDTQYF. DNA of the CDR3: TGCAGCGTGACGACAGGCGGCACAGATACGCAGTATTTT.

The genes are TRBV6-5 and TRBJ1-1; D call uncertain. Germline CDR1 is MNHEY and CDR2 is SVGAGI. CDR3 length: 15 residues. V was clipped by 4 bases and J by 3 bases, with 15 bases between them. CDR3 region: CASSSHNSGDTEAFF. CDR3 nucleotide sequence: TGTGCCAGCAGTTCCCACAACAGCGGGGACACTGAAGCTTTCTTT.

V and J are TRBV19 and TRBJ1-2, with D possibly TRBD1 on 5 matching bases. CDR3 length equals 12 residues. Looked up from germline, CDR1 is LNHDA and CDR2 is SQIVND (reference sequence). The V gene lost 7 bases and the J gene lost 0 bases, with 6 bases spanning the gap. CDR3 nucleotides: TGTGCCAGTACACAGGCTAACTATGGCTACACCTTC. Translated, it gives CASTQANYGYTF.

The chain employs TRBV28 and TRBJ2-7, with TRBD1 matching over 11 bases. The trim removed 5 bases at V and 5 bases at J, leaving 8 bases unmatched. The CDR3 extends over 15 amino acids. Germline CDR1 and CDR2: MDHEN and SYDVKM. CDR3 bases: TGTGCCAGCAGTCGCAGCGGGACAGGGGGTCACGAGCAGTACTTC. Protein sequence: CASSRSGTGGHEQYF. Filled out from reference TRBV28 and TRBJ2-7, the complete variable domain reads DVKVTQSSRYLVKRTGEKVFLECVQDMDHENMFWYRQDPGLGLRLIYFSYDVKMKEKGDIPEGYSVSREKKERFSLILESASTNQTSMYLCASSRSGTGGHEQYFGPGTRLTVT.

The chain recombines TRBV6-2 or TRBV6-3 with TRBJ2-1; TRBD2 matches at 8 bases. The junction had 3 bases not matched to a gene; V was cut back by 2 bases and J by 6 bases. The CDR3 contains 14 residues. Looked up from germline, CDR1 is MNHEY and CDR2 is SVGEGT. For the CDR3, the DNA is TGTGCCAGCAGTTACCCCGGGAGGGTCAATGAGCAGTTCTTC. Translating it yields CASSYPGRVNEQFF.

The CDR3 protein is CASSRAGAGDTQYF. The CDR3 DNA follows: TGTGCCAGCAGCCGAGCGGGAGCTGGAGATACGCAGTATTTT. The J gene is TRBJ2-3, the V gene TRBV7-3; 8 bases are shared with TRBD2. The germline V gene encodes CDR1 SGHTA and CDR2 FQGTGA. The CDR3 covers 14 residues. V dropped 5 bases and J dropped 5; count of bases not matched to a gene: 6. The complete variable domain, with remaining parts taken from reference TRBV7-3 and TRBJ2-3, reads GAGVSQTPSNKVTEKGKYVELRCDPISGHTALYWYRQSLGQGPEFLIYFQGTGAADDSGLPNDRFFAVRPEGSVSTLKIQRTERGDSAVYLCASSRAGAGDTQYFGPGTRLTVL.

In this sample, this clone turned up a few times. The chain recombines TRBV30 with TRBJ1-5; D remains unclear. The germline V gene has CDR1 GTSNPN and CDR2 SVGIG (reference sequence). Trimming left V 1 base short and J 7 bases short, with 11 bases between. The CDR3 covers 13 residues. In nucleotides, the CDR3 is TGTGCCTGGAGTGGAGGGCCGGGGCAGCCCCAGCATTTT. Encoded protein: CAWSGGPGQPQHF.

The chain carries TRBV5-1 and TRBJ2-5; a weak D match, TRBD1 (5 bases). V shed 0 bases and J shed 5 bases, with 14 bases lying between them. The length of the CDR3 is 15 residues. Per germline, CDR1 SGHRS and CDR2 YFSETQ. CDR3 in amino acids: CASSLGSGNGETQYF. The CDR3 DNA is TGCGCCAGCAGCTTGGGATCAGGGAACGGGGAGACCCAGTACTTC.

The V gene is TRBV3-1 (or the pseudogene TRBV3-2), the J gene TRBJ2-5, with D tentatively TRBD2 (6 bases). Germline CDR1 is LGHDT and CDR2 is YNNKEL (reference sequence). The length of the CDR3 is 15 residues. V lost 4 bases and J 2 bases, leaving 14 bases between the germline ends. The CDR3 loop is CASSRWRAGQETQYF. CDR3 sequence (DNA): TGTGCCAGCAGCCGCTGGAGGGCCGGGCAAGAGACCCAGTACTTC.

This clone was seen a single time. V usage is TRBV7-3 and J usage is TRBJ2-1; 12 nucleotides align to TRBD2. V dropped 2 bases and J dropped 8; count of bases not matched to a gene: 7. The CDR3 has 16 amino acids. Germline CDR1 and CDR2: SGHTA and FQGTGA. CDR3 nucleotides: TGTGCCAGCAGCTTATGGGTGACTAGCGGGAGCTATGAGCAGTTCTTC. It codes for CASSLWVTSGSYEQFF.

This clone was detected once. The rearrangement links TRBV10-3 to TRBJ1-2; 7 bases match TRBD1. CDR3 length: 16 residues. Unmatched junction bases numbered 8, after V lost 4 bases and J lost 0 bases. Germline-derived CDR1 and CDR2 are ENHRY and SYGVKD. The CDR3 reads CAISGGTDTSNYGYTF. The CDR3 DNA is TGTGCCATCAGTGGAGGGACAGATACATCTAACTATGGCTACACCTTC.